This T cell receptor (beta chain) was identified in a study of CD8 T cells in ankylosing spondylitis. Study-wide results and limits: Reactive arthritis synovial fluid and blood were previously reported to contain some motif variants.

This clonotype was recorded at least ten times. Its antigen is not identified. Between the trimmed V and J ends, which lost 2 bases and 9 bases, there was a span of 10 bases. Germline loops: CDR1 MNHEY, CDR2 SVGEGT. The CDR3 is 12 amino acids. From the 5' RACE reads, TCRdb called clonotypes with MiXCR, one entry per CDR3 protein. The sample yields some 120,000 distinct CDR3 sequences, over 6.5% seen once. This clonotype was obtained from a male donor with ankylosing spondylitis or in good health (not recorded which). Sequenced sample: blood, either unsorted or a sorted T cell fraction (not recorded which). The rearrangement joins TRBV6-2 or TRBV6-3 to TRBJ1-1; D remains ambiguous. The CDR3 nucleotides are TGTGCCAGCAGTTACACCCGACAAAAAGCTTTCTTT. Its translation: CASSYTRQKAFF.